What follows describes a single TCR beta chain. The data were obtained in a study of control samples from healthy donors and cancer patients. The CDR3 runs 13 residues. From germline, CDR1 is SNHLY and CDR2 FYNNEI. V was trimmed by 7 bases and J by 8 bases, leaving 14 bases between them. TCRdb's table, derived via immunoSEQ multiplex PCR, lists solely in-frame clones and lacks some. The sample has about 47,000 clones; roughly 80% are singletons. Material for sequencing was blood. The chain is built from TRBV2 and TRBJ1-4; TRBD1 is a possible D gene (5 bases). The source of this sequence is a man between 65 and 79 years old in good health. Written as DNA, the CDR3 is TGTGCCAGCACGGCAGGGCGGTCGGAAAAACTGTTTTTT. Translation gives CASTAGRSEKLFF.